This T cell receptor beta chain was recovered during a study of T cell repertoires in cytomegalovirus infection. TCRdb independently ran MiXCR on the reads; one entry per CDR3 protein. The data contain around 260,000 distinct CDR3 sequences, 25% of them singletons. V lost 4 bases and J lost 3; bases outside the gene matches: 3. The CDR3 totals 14 residues. Germline V gives CDR1 ENHRY, CDR2 SYGVKD. Source material: PBMCs. This clonotype originated in a human donor in good health (CMV status not recorded). Some clones in this sample may be carry-over from other donors' samples. The V and J genes are TRBV10-3 and TRBJ2-1, with 7 bases lining up with TRBD1. DNA for the CDR3: TGTGCCATCAGTGGAGACAGGGACTACAATGAGCAGTTCTTC. This translates into CAISGDRDYNEQFF.